One and the same sample provided the 24 T cell receptor beta chains below, sequenced in a study of long-term antiretroviral therapy in people with HIV. Running of the v3.0 immunoSEQ assay took place at survey level. Libraries were prepared by immunoSEQ multiplex PCR; TCRdb keeps only in-frame clonotypes and omits some of them. The sample comprises tens of thousands of clones, 87% of which are singletons, and 3.3% rests with the top ten. The source material was unsorted PBMCs, sampled just under 2.7 years after starting antiretroviral therapy. Every receptor here comes from a woman aged 45 to 65 with HIV.

This clone was detected once. The chain links TRBV11-2 to TRBJ2-3; the D is unclear. Germline V gene data show CDR1 as SGHAT and CDR2 as FQNNGV. The V end was cut by 1 base, the J end by 5 bases, with 4 bases between. The CDR3 runs to 12 residues. The chain's CDR3 is CASSLGGDTQYF. The DNA of the CDR3 is TGTGCCAGCAGCTTAGGCGGAGATACGCAGTATTTT.

The gene calls are TRBV5-4 and TRBJ2-6, with D perhaps given as TRBD1 or TRBD2 (5 bases each). The germline V gene has CDR1 SGHNT and CDR2 YYREEE (reference sequence). V shed 4 bases and J shed 1 base, with 24 bases lying between them. The CDR3 has 20 residues. The CDR3 DNA sequence: TGTGCCAGCAGCCTCGGACAAATAGCGCTTCTTCTTTCTGGGGCCAACGTCCTGACTTTC. Protein product: CASSLGQIALLLSGANVLTF.

The chain couples TRBV28 to TRBJ2-7, with TRBD2 matching over 15 bases. The CDR3 is 18 amino acids. The V gene's germline CDR1 is MDHEN and CDR2 SYDVKM. Losses at the gene ends were 3 bases for V and 7 bases for J; bases not matched to a gene: 13. CDR3 sequence reads: CASSLVPRTSGRVGEQYF. The CDR3 DNA follows: TGTGCCAGCAGTTTGGTCCCCAGGACTAGCGGGAGGGTAGGAGAGCAGTACTTC.

V is TRBV15 and J is TRBJ2-7; TRBD1 might be the D (5 bases). V was trimmed by 4 bases and J by 4 bases, leaving 8 bases between them. Germline lookup yields CDR1 LNHNV and CDR2 YYDKDF (reference sequence). There are 12 residues in the CDR3. CDR3 region: CATSTQGYEQYF. CDR3 coding DNA: TGTGCCACCAGCACCCAGGGTTACGAGCAGTACTTC.

The sample holds one count of this clone. The rearrangement joins TRBV10-3 to TRBJ1-5, with D perhaps TRBD1 (6 bases). The germline V gene has CDR1 ENHRY and CDR2 SYGVKD. Trimming cost V 5 bases and J 2 bases, with 10 bases left between them. The CDR3 has 14 amino acids. Written as DNA, the CDR3 is TGTGCCATCAGTACAGGGTTCGGCAATCAGCCCCAGCATTTT. This encodes CAISTGFGNQPQHF.

V usage is TRBV6-6 and J usage is TRBJ1-1; D may be TRBD1 (5 bases). The CDR3 loop spans 14 amino acids. Looked up from germline, CDR1 is MNHNY and CDR2 is SVGAGI (reference sequence). Trimming took off 5 bases at V and 3 bases at J, with 13 bases between the two ends. This chain's CDR3 is CASSAGMGDTEAFF. The CDR3 bases are TGTGCCAGCAGTGCTGGGATGGGGGACACTGAAGCTTTCTTT.

This clone appeared a single time. The gene calls are TRBV10-3 and TRBJ2-6, with D tentatively TRBD1 (5 bases). The CDR3 contains 15 residues. The germline V gene has CDR1 ENHRY and CDR2 SYGVKD. V shed 11 bases and J shed 3 bases, with 17 bases lying between them. In DNA, the CDR3 is TGTGCCGCGAAGCAGGGCCTGGGTGGGGCCAACGTCCTGACTTTC. The encoded protein is CAAKQGLGGANVLTF.

The CDR3 is CASEGQANTGELFF. DNA of the CDR3: TGTGCCAGCGAGGGACAGGCGAACACCGGGGAGCTGTTTTTT. V gene TRBV6-1 combines with J gene TRBJ2-2; TRBD1 matches at 8 bases. The germline V gene encodes CDR1 MNHNS and CDR2 SASEGT. V shed 8 bases and J 0 bases; nucleotides not matched to a gene: 2. This CDR3 has 14 residues.

V is TRBV7-9 and J is TRBJ2-3; tentative D call: TRBD1 (5 bases). This CDR3 is built from 15 residues. The germline gives CDR1 SEHNR, CDR2 FQNEAQ (reference sequence). Deletions cut 1 base from V and 2 bases from J, with 10 bases between. The CDR3 sequence: CASSLVQGLTDTQYF. CDR3 bases: TGTGCCAGCAGCTTAGTCCAGGGCCTCACAGATACGCAGTATTTT.

This chain connects TRBV27 to TRBJ2-3; 10 bases agree with TRBD2. The germline CDR1 and CDR2 sequences are MNHEY and SMNVEV (reference sequence). The CDR3 is 15 amino acids. V dropped 3 bases and J dropped 4; count of bases not matched to a gene: 4. Written as DNA, the CDR3 is TGTGCCAGCAGTTTTAGCGGGAGGTCCTCAGATACGCAGTATTTT. The encoded protein is CASSFSGRSSDTQYF.

This chain connects TRBV14 to TRBJ1-4, with a weak D call TRBD1 (6 bases). V lost 0 bases, J lost 5 bases, and 10 bases lay in between. The CDR3 has 15 amino acids. Germline assignment: CDR1 SGHDN and CDR2 FVKESK. The CDR3 loop is CASSQDWGLNEKLFF. CDR3 bases: TGTGCCAGCAGCCAAGACTGGGGGCTCAATGAAAAACTGTTTTTT.

The gene calls are TRBV9 and TRBJ2-1; tentative D call: TRBD2 (6 bases). This CDR3 contains 15 residues. Germline CDR1 and CDR2: SGDLS and YYNGEE. V was shortened by 4 bases and J by 4 bases, with 15 bases between the two germline ends. CDR3 sequence reads: CASSSNRGGYNEQFF. The CDR3 DNA reads as TGTGCCAGCAGCTCCAACCGAGGAGGGTACAATGAGCAGTTCTTC.

The chain links TRBV5-1 to TRBJ2-1; 8 bases line up with TRBD1. The J segment lost 7 bases and the V segment lost 6 bases, leaving 9 bases of the junction unmatched. The length of the CDR3 is 14 residues. Germline CDR1 reads SGHRS; CDR2 reads YFSETQ. In DNA form, the CDR3 reads TGCGCCAGCAATCCGACAGGGGCTGGTAATGAGCAGTTCTTC. Translation gives CASNPTGAGNEQFF.

The rearrangement links TRBV21-1 to TRBJ2-7; the D segment call TRBD1 is taken from the table without a DNA check. TRBV21-1 is labeled a pseudogene. This CDR3 spans 15 amino acids. CDR3 amino acids: CASSKVGQDPHEQYF. CDR3 DNA: TGTGCCAGCAGCAAAGTGGGACAAGACCCACACGAGCAGTACTTC.

The chain couples TRBV7-2 to TRBJ2-3, with 9 nucleotides matching TRBD2. Germline V gene data show CDR1 as SGHTA and CDR2 as FQGNSA. The CDR3 sequence is 15 residues long. V shed 6 bases and J 0 bases; nucleotides not matched to a gene: 4. The CDR3 DNA follows: TGTGCCAGCAGAAAGCGGGAGGCCAGCACAGATACGCAGTATTTT. As protein: CASRKREASTDTQYF.

V gene TRBV9 combines with J gene TRBJ1-2; D gene unclear. Germline assignment: CDR1 SGDLS and CDR2 YYNGEE. The CDR3 spans 13 residues. V lost 2 bases to trimming and J lost 7 bases, with 12 bases between them. The CDR3 DNA is TGTGCCAGCAGCGTGGACTATGGCGGTGGCTACACCTTC. As protein: CASSVDYGGGYTF.

In this sample, this clone turned up once. The V and J genes are TRBV19 and TRBJ2-5; 7 bases line up with TRBD2. CDR3 length equals 16 residues. Germline V gene sequence: CDR1 LNHDA, CDR2 SQIVND (reference sequence). The trim removed 5 bases at V and 2 bases at J, leaving 11 bases unmatched. The CDR3 is CASSGPGRGTQETQYF. The CDR3 nucleotides read TGTGCCAGTAGTGGCCCAGGGAGGGGAACACAAGAGACCCAGTACTTC.

The V gene is TRBV5-6, the J gene TRBJ2-7, with D maybe TRBD1 (5 bases). CDR1 is SGHDT and CDR2 is YYEEEE in the germline V gene. This CDR3 spans 13 amino acids. V was cut by 4 bases and J by 6 bases, with 14 bases left in between. CDR3 bases: TGTGCCAGCAGCCCCTCCAGGGTTCGCGAGCAGTACTTC. Translation gives CASSPSRVREQYF.

This rearrangement joins TRBV7-9 to TRBJ1-1, with a tentative D call TRBD1 (5 bases). This CDR3 comprises 12 residues. The V gene's germline CDR1 is SEHNR and CDR2 FQNEAQ (reference sequence). V lost 11 bases to trimming and J lost 0 bases, with 10 bases between them. This CDR3 is CAVRGMNTEAFF. The CDR3 region has the DNA TGTGCCGTGAGGGGAATGAACACTGAAGCTTTCTTT.

The rearrangement joins TRBV6-5 to TRBJ2-7; TRBD1 matches at 7 bases. V was clipped by 0 bases and J by 5 bases; unmatched bases: 7. CDR1 is MNHEY and CDR2 is SVGAGI in the germline V gene. This CDR3 spans 15 amino acids. The CDR3 spells CASSYSRQGGDEQYF. CDR3 DNA sequence: TGTGCCAGCAGTTACTCCCGACAGGGTGGGGACGAGCAGTACTTC.

This rearrangement joins TRBV27 to TRBJ2-3; D perhaps matches TRBD1 (6 bases). The CDR3 extends over 14 amino acids. CDR1 and CDR2 (germline): MNHEY, SMNVEV (reference sequence). V was shortened by 8 bases and J by 3 bases, with 15 bases between the two germline ends. The CDR3 region is CASGNRVHTDTQYF. The CDR3 DNA follows: TGTGCCAGCGGCAACAGGGTCCATACAGATACGCAGTATTTT.

V gene TRBV10-3 combines with J gene TRBJ2-7; TRBD2 matches 8 bases. The CDR3 extends over 13 amino acids. CDR1 and CDR2 (germline): ENHRY, SYGVKD. Trimming removed 8 bases from V and 0 bases from J; junction bases left unmatched: 3. CDR3 coding DNA: TGTGCCATCGGAAGCGGGAGCTCCTACGAGCAGTACTTC. Translating it yields CAIGSGSSYEQYF.

This chain joins TRBV7-2 and TRBJ2-2; no firm D call. The germline V and J ends were trimmed by 2 bases and 2 bases, with 12 bases remaining between them. Per the germline V gene, CDR1 is SGHTA and CDR2 is FQGNSA. The CDR3 spans 16 residues. CDR3 in DNA: TGTGCCAGCAGCTTAAGGCCGACGAGAAACACCGGGGAGCTGTTTTTT. As protein: CASSLRPTRNTGELFF.

J is TRBJ1-2 and V is TRBV14, with 7 bases identical to TRBD1. CDR3 length: 14 amino acids. Germline CDR1 and CDR2: SGHDN and FVKESK. The trim removed 4 bases at V and 8 bases at J, leaving 10 bases unmatched. CDR3 nucleotide sequence: TGTGCCAGCAGCCGTTCCGACAGGGCGGACGGCTACACCTTC. This sequence encodes CASSRSDRADGYTF.